These 19 T cell receptor beta chains came from one sample sequenced in a study of T cell changes during pregnancy in multiple sclerosis. Sequenced by immunoSEQ multiplex PCR; TCRdb stores in-frame clones only, minus some. Of approximately 90,000 clones in the sample, 90% to 95% were seen once. The sequencing here drew on peripheral blood, taken after pregnancy. These receptors came from a female donor in good health, enrolled as a control in a pregnancy study.

With regard to this clone: Other DNA sequences from this sample encode an identical CDR3 as well. This chain links TRBV5-1 with TRBJ2-7, with 8 bases lining up with TRBD1. CDR3 length equals 12 residues. With 4 bases clipped from V and 6 bases from J, the junction kept 3 bases outside the gene matches. Germline CDR1 and CDR2: SGHRS and YFSETQ. CDR3 sequence (DNA): TGCGCCAGCAGCCGCACAGGGGGCGAGCAGTACTTC. Amino acid sequence: CASSRTGGEQYF.

A single count supports this clone. This chain joins TRBV18 and TRBJ2-7; no clear D gene. The CDR3 length is 14 residues. Per germline, CDR1 KGHSH and CDR2 LQKENI. The ends were cut back, 3 bases at V and 0 bases at J, with 9 bases in the middle. The CDR3 protein is CASSPYISSYEQYF. The CDR3 coding sequence is TGTGCCAGCTCACCGTACATAAGCTCCTACGAGCAGTACTTC.

This chain joins TRBV5-6 and TRBJ2-7; 12 nucleotides agree with TRBD2. After removal of 4 bases from V and 2 bases from J, the junction contained 4 bases not matched to a gene. The CDR3 spans 15 residues. Germline V lookup: CDR1 SGHDT, CDR2 YYEEEE. The CDR3 sequence is CASSLGTSGPYEQYF. In DNA form, the CDR3 reads TGTGCCAGCAGCCTAGGGACTAGCGGGCCCTACGAGCAGTACTTC. The whole variable domain, filled in from reference TRBV5-6 and TRBJ2-7, reads DAGVTQSPTHLIKTRGQQVTLRCSPKSGHDTVSWYQQALGQGPQFIFQYYEEEERQRGNFPDRFSGHQFPNYSSELNVNALLLGDSALYLCASSLGTSGPYEQYFGPGTRLTVT.

V and J are TRBV29-1 and TRBJ1-4; the match to TRBD1 covers 10 bases. The ends lost 6 bases at V and 8 bases at J; junction bases unmatched: 9. This CDR3 has 14 amino acids. Per the germline V gene, CDR1 is SQVTM and CDR2 is ANQGSEA. For the CDR3, the DNA is TGCAGCGTAGCCGGGACAGGGGAAGGAGAAAAACTGTTTTTT. Translating it yields CSVAGTGEGEKLFF.

This sequence joins TRBV4-2 and TRBJ1-1; D is uncertain. This CDR3 spans 12 amino acids. Trimming cost V 3 bases and J 6 bases, with 8 bases left between them. Looked up from germline, CDR1 is LGHNA and CDR2 is YNFKEQ. The CDR3 DNA reads TGTGCCAGCAGCCACCCCTCTCCTGAAGCTTTCTTT. Its translation is CASSHPSPEAFF.

The chain carries TRBV4-3 and TRBJ2-5, with 13 bases aligning to TRBD2. V trimming: 0 bases; J trimming: 3 bases; junction bases outside the gene matches: 7. CDR3 length: 18 amino acids. The V gene's germline CDR1 is LGHNA and CDR2 YSLEER. CDR3 protein: CASSQDLGTSGVKETQYF. CDR3 coding DNA: TGCGCCAGCAGCCAAGATCTAGGGACTAGCGGGGTAAAAGAGACCCAGTACTTC.

The chain joins TRBV18 to TRBJ1-1; D call uncertain. V dropped 8 bases and J dropped 0 bases, with 16 bases sitting between them. CDR1 is KGHSH, CDR2 LQKENI, per germline. This CDR3 has 15 residues. DNA of the CDR3: TGTGCCAGCACAAAAATCCCGGGGATGAACACTGAAGCTTTCTTT. Amino acid sequence: CASTKIPGMNTEAFF.

The J gene is TRBJ2-6, the V gene TRBV4-3; 8 nucleotides match TRBD2. CDR3 length: 18 residues. The germline gives CDR1 LGHNA, CDR2 YSLEER. The ends lost 4 bases at V and 0 bases at J; junction bases unmatched: 8. The CDR3 coding sequence is TGCGCCAGCAGCCGGACAGCGGGGGCCGTCTCTGGGGCCAACGTCCTGACTTTC. Residues: CASSRTAGAVSGANVLTF.

The gene calls are TRBV15 and TRBJ1-5; no clear D. The V and J ends lost 6 bases and 5 bases respectively, with 8 bases between them. The CDR3 consists of 12 residues. The germline V gene encodes CDR1 LNHNV and CDR2 YYDKDF (reference sequence). The CDR3: CATSHAYQPQHF. The CDR3 DNA reads as TGTGCCACCAGTCATGCGTATCAGCCCCAGCATTTT.

The V call is TRBV4-3, the J call TRBJ2-1; 9 bases match TRBD1. Germline V gene sequence: CDR1 LGHNA, CDR2 YSLEER. After removal of 0 bases from V and 9 bases from J, the junction contained 9 bases not matched to a gene. The CDR3 is 16 residues long. The CDR3 reads CASSQEPTGGGSEQFF. CDR3 nucleotide sequence: TGCGCCAGCAGCCAAGAGCCGACAGGGGGAGGGAGTGAGCAGTTCTTC.

CDR3 in amino acids: CASRARERGGEQFF. CDR3 sequence (DNA): TGTGCCAGTAGGGCTCGGGAGCGGGGGGGTGAGCAGTTCTTC. The V gene is TRBV19, the J gene TRBJ2-1; TRBD2 matches at 10 bases. CDR3 length equals 14 residues. CDR1 is LNHDA, CDR2 SQIVND, per germline (reference sequence). The trim removed 6 bases at V and 9 bases at J, leaving 8 bases unmatched.

This rearrangement joins TRBV4-2 to TRBJ1-5, with D tentatively TRBD1 (5 bases). V was trimmed by 4 bases and J by 0 bases, leaving 19 bases between them. The CDR3 is 18 residues long. Germline V gene sequence: CDR1 LGHNA, CDR2 YNFKEQ. Here the CDR3 reads CASSRMPLTAYSNQPQHF. As DNA, the CDR3 is TGTGCCAGCAGCCGCATGCCTCTGACAGCATATAGCAATCAGCCCCAGCATTTT.

This chain uses TRBV7-2 with TRBJ2-1; TRBD2 matches 12 bases. Germline V CDR1 and CDR2: SGHTA, FQGNSA. The CDR3 has 14 amino acids. Trimming cost V 6 bases and J 6 bases; bases outside gene matches: 3. CDR3 region: CASSRLAGANEQFF. DNA for the CDR3: TGTGCCAGCAGTCGACTAGCGGGGGCCAATGAGCAGTTCTTC.

This chain links TRBV14 with TRBJ2-3; 7 bases match TRBD1. Looked up from germline, CDR1 is SGHDN and CDR2 is FVKESK. This CDR3 has 15 residues. The J segment lost 4 bases and the V segment lost 3 bases, leaving 7 bases of the junction unmatched. The CDR3 DNA is TGTGCCAGCAGCCAGTATACCGGGACAGCAGATACGCAGTATTTT. It specifies CASSQYTGTADTQYF. Drawing the rest from reference TRBV14 and TRBJ2-3, the complete variable domain is EAGVTQFPSHSVIEKGQTVTLRCDPISGHDNLYWYRRVMGKEIKFLLHFVKESKQDESGMPNNRFLAERTGGTYSTLKVQPAELEDSGVYFCASSQYTGTADTQYFGPGTRLTVL.

This chain connects TRBV6-5 to TRBJ1-5; weak D call: TRBD1 (6 bases). Trimming took off 4 bases at V and 6 bases at J, with 16 bases between the two ends. CDR1 and CDR2 from the germline V gene are MNHEY and SVGAGI. This CDR3 spans 15 amino acids. As DNA, the CDR3 is TGTGCCAGCAGTTGGAAGGACAGTTCAAGTCAGCCCCAGCATTTT. Its translation is CASSWKDSSSQPQHF.

The V and J genes are TRBV5-1 and TRBJ2-7, with TRBD2 as a possible D gene (6 bases). The CDR3 runs 15 residues. V lost 0 bases and J 5 bases, leaving 15 bases between the germline ends. CDR1 SGHRS and CDR2 YFSETQ come from the germline V gene. The CDR3 sequence is CASSLGAGGVNEQYF. The CDR3, as DNA: TGCGCCAGCAGCTTGGGAGCCGGGGGAGTAAACGAGCAGTACTTC.

The chain is built from TRBV4-1 and TRBJ2-1, with D maybe TRBD1 (5 bases). V was trimmed by 3 bases and J by 9 bases, leaving 21 bases between them. Germline CDR1 and CDR2: MGHRA and YSYEKL. The CDR3 covers 16 residues. CDR3 in DNA: TGCGCCAGCAGCCACCAAGGGGTAGTAGGGTTTCCTGAGCAGTTCTTC. Translating gives CASSHQGVVGFPEQFF.

This clone was detected only once. This chain links TRBV9 with TRBJ2-2; 7 nucleotides match TRBD1. The germline CDR1 and CDR2 sequences are SGDLS and YYNGEE. This CDR3 has 16 amino acids. V shed 1 base and J 4 bases; nucleotides not matched to a gene: 7. Here the CDR3 DNA reads TGTGCCAGCAGCGTAAGAGGACAGGTCTCCACCGGGGAGCTGTTTTTT. This codes for CASSVRGQVSTGELFF. The whole variable domain, filled in from reference TRBV9 and TRBJ2-2, reads DSGVTQTPKHLITATGQRVTLRCSPRSGDLSVYWYQQSLDQGLQFLIQYYNGEERAKGNILERFSAQQFPDLHSELNLSSLELGDSALYFCASSVRGQVSTGELFFGEGSRLTVL.

This clone was picked up one time. The rearrangement links TRBV15 to TRBJ2-7, with 8 bases matching TRBD1. CDR1 and CDR2 (germline): LNHNV, YYDKDF (reference sequence). Trimming cost V 1 base and J 4 bases; bases outside gene matches: 6. The CDR3 totals 15 residues. The CDR3 sequence: CATSRGRTGKYEQYF. The CDR3, as DNA: TGTGCCACCAGCAGAGGGCGGACAGGGAAGTACGAGCAGTACTTC.